This entry describes one T cell receptor beta chain. The CDR3 runs 14 residues. Per germline, CDR1 ENHRY and CDR2 SYGVKD. V was trimmed by 1 base and J by 5 bases, leaving 11 bases between them. TCRdb's table, derived via immunoSEQ multiplex PCR, lists solely in-frame clones and lacks some. The repertoire holds approximately 76,000 clones, with around 91% as singletons. This record belongs to a study of blood T cell repertoires in COVID-19. This sequence was found in a human donor in a cohort sampled during active COVID-19. The sequencing input was peripheral blood. The genes are TRBV10-3 and TRBJ1-2, with D uncertain. The CDR3 protein is CAISEYEDKYGYTF. The CDR3, as DNA: TGTGCCATCAGTGAGTATGAAGACAAGTATGGCTACACCTTC.